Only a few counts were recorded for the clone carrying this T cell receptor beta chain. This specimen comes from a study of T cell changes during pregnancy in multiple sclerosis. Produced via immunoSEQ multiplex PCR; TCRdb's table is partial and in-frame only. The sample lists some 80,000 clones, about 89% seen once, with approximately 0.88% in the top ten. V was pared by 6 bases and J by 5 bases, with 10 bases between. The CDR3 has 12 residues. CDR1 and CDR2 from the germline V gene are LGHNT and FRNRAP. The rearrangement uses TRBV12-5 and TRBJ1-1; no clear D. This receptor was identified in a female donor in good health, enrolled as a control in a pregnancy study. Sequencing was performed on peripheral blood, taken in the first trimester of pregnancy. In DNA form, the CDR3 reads TGTGCTAGTGGCGAGGGCTGGACTGAAGCTTTCTTT. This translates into CASGEGWTEAFF.